This T cell receptor (beta chain) comes out of a study of blood T cells in healthy people across ages. About 10 milliliters of peripheral blood were drawn from each donor into EDTA-treated tubes. CDR1 and CDR2 (germline): MNHEY, SMNVEV (reference sequence). CDR3 length equals 15 residues. V lost 5 bases, J lost 0 bases, and 14 bases lay in between. Study observations and caveats: The study found TCR beta diversity correlated strongly with naive T cell percentage.

A remark on this clonotype: What it binds is unknown.

The use of a sample-barcoded 5' primer and a J-beta primer mix characterized a second PCR of roughly 7 to 11 cycles. Each of the samples gave a minimum of 3 million paired-end reads that contained CDR3. TCRdb fed the 5' RACE reads into MiXCR, producing one record per CDR3 protein. The table has 850,000 to 1,000,000 distinct CDR3 sequences, about 48% seen once. The specimen was blood. The receptor's source is a man aged 30-40 years in good health. The V gene is TRBV27, the J gene TRBJ2-7; D gene uncertain. The CDR3: CASSPVGEPSYEQYF. The CDR3 DNA follows: TGTGCCAGCAGTCCGGTCGGCGAGCCCTCCTACGAGCAGTACTTC.